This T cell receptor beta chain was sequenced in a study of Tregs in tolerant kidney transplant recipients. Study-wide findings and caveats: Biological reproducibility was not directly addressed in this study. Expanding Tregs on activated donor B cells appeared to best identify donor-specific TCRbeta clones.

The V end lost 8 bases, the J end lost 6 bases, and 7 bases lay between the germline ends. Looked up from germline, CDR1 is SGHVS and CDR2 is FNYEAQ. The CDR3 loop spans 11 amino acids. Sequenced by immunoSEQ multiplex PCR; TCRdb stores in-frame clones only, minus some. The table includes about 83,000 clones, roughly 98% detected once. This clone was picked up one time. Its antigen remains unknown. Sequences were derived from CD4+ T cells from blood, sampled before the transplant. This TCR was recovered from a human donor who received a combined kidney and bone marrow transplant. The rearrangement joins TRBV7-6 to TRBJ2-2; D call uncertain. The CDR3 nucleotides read TGTGCCAGCGTGGGCGCCGGGGAGCTGTTTTTT. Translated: CASVGAGELFF.